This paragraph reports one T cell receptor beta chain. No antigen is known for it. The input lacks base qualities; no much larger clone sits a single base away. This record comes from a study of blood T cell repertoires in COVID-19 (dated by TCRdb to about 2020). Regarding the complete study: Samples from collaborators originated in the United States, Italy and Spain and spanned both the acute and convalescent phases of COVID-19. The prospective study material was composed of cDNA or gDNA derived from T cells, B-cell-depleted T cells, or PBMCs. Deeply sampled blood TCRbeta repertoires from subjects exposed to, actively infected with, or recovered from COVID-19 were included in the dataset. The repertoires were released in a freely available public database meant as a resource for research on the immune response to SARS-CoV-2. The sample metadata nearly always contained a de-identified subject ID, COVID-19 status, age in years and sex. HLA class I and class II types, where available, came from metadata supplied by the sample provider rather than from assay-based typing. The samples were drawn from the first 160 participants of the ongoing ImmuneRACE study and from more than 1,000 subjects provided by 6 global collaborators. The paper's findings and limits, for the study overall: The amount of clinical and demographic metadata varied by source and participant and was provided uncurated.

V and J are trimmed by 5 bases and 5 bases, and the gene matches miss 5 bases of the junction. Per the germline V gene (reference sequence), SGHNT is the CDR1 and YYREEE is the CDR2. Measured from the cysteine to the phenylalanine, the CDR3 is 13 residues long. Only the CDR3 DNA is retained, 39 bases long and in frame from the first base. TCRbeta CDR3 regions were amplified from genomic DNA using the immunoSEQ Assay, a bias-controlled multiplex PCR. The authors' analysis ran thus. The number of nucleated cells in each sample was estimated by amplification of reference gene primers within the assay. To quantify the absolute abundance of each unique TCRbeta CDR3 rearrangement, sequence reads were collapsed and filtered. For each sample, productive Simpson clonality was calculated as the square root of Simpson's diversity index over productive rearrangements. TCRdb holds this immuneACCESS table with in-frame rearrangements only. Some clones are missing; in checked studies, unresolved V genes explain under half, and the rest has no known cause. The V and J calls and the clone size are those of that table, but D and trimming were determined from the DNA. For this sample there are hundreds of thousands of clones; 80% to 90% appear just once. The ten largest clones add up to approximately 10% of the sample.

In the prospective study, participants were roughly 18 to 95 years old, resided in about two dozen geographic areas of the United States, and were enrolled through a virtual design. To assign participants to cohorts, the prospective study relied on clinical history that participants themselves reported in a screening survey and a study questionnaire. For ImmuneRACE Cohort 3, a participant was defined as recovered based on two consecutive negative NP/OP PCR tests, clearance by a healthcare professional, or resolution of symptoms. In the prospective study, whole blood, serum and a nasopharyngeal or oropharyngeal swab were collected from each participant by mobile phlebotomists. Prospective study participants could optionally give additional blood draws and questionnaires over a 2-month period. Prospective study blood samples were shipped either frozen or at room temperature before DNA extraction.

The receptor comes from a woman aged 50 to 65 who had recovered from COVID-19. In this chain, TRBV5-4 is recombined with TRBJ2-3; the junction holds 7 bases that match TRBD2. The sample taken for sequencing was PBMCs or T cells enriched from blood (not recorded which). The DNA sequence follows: TGTGCCAGCAGTCGGGACTATCAAGATACGCAGTATTTT. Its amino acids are CASSRDYQDTQYF.